This T cell receptor (beta chain) was identified during a study of blood T cell repertoires in COVID-19. Whole-study context: Samples taken during acute and convalescent COVID-19 were collected in the United States, Italy and Spain. T cells, B-cell-depleted T cells, or PBMCs supplied cDNA or gDNA.

Original handling: Reference gene primer amplification yielded estimated nucleated cell counts. Libraries were prepared by immunoSEQ multiplex PCR; TCRdb keeps only in-frame clonotypes and omits some of them. That table gives V, J and clone size, and the DNA gave D and trimming. The sample lists 98,000 or so clones, around 86% occurring once. The CDR3 covers 12 residues. The trim removed 4 bases at V and 4 bases at J, leaving 1 base unmatched. CDR1 SQVTM and CDR2 ANQGSEA come from the germline V gene. The clonotype was recovered from a woman in her seventies with acute or convalescent COVID-19. Sequenced input: peripheral blood. This rearrangement joins TRBV29-1 to TRBJ2-5, with 9 bases that match TRBD2. The CDR3 DNA is TGCAGCGTTGCGACTAGCGGAGAGACCCAGTACTTC. Its translation: CSVATSGETQYF. The full variable domain, with the rest looked up from reference TRBV29-1 and TRBJ2-5, is SAVISQKPSRDICQRGTSLTIQCQVDSQVTMMFWYRQQPGQSLTLIATANQGSEATYESGFVIDKFPISRPNLTFSTLTVSNMSPEDSSIYLCSVATSGETQYFGPGTRLLVL.